This T cell receptor (beta chain) was recorded in a study of response to subunit inactivated influenza vaccine. The study's findings and limits: Every seasonal influenza vaccination brings in few new T cells, the authors suggested.

TCRdb called the RT-PCR reads again in MiXCR, with one record for every CDR3 protein. The profile shows 500,000 to 550,000 distinct CDR3 sequences, around 25% of them singletons. V lost 3 bases and J lost 0; bases outside the gene matches: 5. CDR1 is SEHNR, CDR2 FQNEAQ, per germline (reference sequence). The CDR3 loop spans 16 amino acids. This clonotype has only a few counts. Its matching antigen is unknown. The same data also went into a second study, on T cells expressing NK-cell markers. That paper notes: Generation of TCR beta cDNA was performed by 5'RACE template switching incorporating UMIs. Sorted CD3+CD56-NKG2C+, CD3+CD56+NKG2C+ and CD3+CD56+NKG2C- T cells supplied the TCR beta repertoires. One of the eight sequenced donors was seronegative, whereas the other seven were HCMV-seropositive. There were a handful of donors in whom these clonotypes also led the CD3+CD56-NKG2C+ fraction.

The sample here was CD4+ T cells sorted from PBMCs, taken roughly 12 days after vaccination. The V call is TRBV7-9, the J call TRBJ2-5; 9 bases line up with TRBD1. This receptor was taken from a man aged 50 to 59 who received an inactivated influenza vaccine. CDR3 coding DNA: TGTGCCAGCAGCTTCGGGACAGGGACTTACCAAGAGACCCAGTACTTC. Amino acid sequence: CASSFGTGTYQETQYF.